Following are 18 T cell receptor beta chains from one sample sequenced in a study of shared clonotypes between healthy human individuals. Method: immunoSEQ multiplex PCR; TCRdb's copy keeps in-frame clones and lacks some. The sample gives about 1 million clones, around four fifths of which show up once; about 1.4% is in the top ten. Sequencing used memory CD4+ T cells sorted from blood. The subset denotes: CD45RA-negative fraction. These TCRs come from a man aged 18 to 29 in good health.

The J gene is TRBJ2-7, the V gene TRBV28, with 10 positions matching TRBD1. V was clipped by 6 bases and J by 7 bases; unmatched bases: 6. The CDR3 runs to 13 residues. Germline CDR1 and CDR2: MDHEN and SYDVKM. CDR3 loop: CASRLWTGGEQYF. The CDR3 DNA is TGTGCCAGCAGACTATGGACAGGGGGTGAGCAGTACTTC.

V gene TRBV6-5 combines with J gene TRBJ2-7; possible D gene TRBD1, 7 bases. Germline CDR1 reads MNHEY; CDR2 reads SVGAGI. V lost 0 bases to trimming and J lost 0 bases, with 12 bases between them. The CDR3 runs 16 residues. CDR3 nucleotide sequence: TGTGCCAGCAGTTACTCGAGGCAGGGGGGCTCCTACGAGCAGTACTTC. Residues: CASSYSRQGGSYEQYF.

The chain carries TRBV18 and TRBJ1-2, with D possibly being TRBD1 (5 bases). Germline V gene data show CDR1 as KGHSH and CDR2 as LQKENI. The V end lost 3 bases, the J end lost 5 bases, and 7 bases lay between the germline ends. CDR3 length: 12 residues. The CDR3 coding sequence is TGTGCCAGCTCACCCGACAGTTATGGCTACACCTTC. This sequence encodes CASSPDSYGYTF.

The chain uses TRBV19 and TRBJ1-6; 9 bases align to TRBD1. J was trimmed by 6 bases and V by 3 bases; bases with no gene match: 6. This CDR3 region has 16 residues. Per the germline V gene, CDR1 is LNHDA and CDR2 is SQIVND (reference sequence). The CDR3 spells CASSMDRGIANSPLHF. The CDR3 nucleotides read TGTGCCAGTAGTATGGACAGGGGTATTGCTAATTCACCCCTCCACTTT.

V is TRBV2 and J is TRBJ2-3, with a tentative D call TRBD2 (7 bases). CDR1 and CDR2 (germline): SNHLY, FYNNEI. V was pared by 9 bases and J by 6 bases, with 19 bases between. This CDR3 region has 14 residues. The CDR3 here is CARGAGAPGDTQYF. The DNA of the CDR3 is TGTGCCAGAGGGGCGGGGGCCCCGGGGGATACGCAGTATTTT.

The rearrangement uses TRBV4-1 and TRBJ1-6, with 7 bases that match TRBD1. The CDR3 covers 16 residues. Trimming cost V 2 bases and J 1 base; bases outside gene matches: 2. Germline V lookup: CDR1 MGHRA, CDR2 YSYEKL. The CDR3 nucleotides are TGCGCCAGCAGCCAAAGACAGGGATCCTATAATTCACCCCTCCACTTT. Translating it yields CASSQRQGSYNSPLHF.

The chain combines TRBV5-1 with TRBJ2-3; 8 bases agree with TRBD1. CDR3 length: 17 residues. Germline assignment: CDR1 SGHRS and CDR2 YFSETQ. Trimming removed 0 bases from V and 1 base from J; junction bases left unmatched: 7. The CDR3 reads CASSLDTKTGGTDTQYF. The CDR3 DNA sequence: TGCGCCAGCAGCTTGGATACGAAGACAGGGGGCACAGATACGCAGTATTTT.

This chain joins TRBV11-2 and TRBJ2-2, with TRBD1 matching 9 bases. The CDR3 extends over 16 amino acids. Germline V CDR1 and CDR2: SGHAT, FQNNGV. V shed 5 bases and J 0 bases; nucleotides not matched to a gene: 4. The CDR3 here is CASSAWDRANTGELFF. DNA for the CDR3: TGTGCCAGCAGCGCCTGGGACAGGGCGAACACCGGGGAGCTGTTTTTT.

This rearrangement joins TRBV5-4 to TRBJ1-4, with D possibly being TRBD1 (6 bases). The CDR3 is 15 amino acids. V was pared by 4 bases and J by 7 bases, with 17 bases between. Germline-derived CDR1 and CDR2 are SGHNT and YYREEE (reference sequence). In DNA form, the CDR3 reads TGTGCCAGCAGCCCCGGGGGCACCGGTAGTGAAAAACTGTTTTTT. Translation: CASSPGGTGSEKLFF.

This clone was seen a handful of times. The rearrangement joins TRBV6-5 to TRBJ2-2; no definite D call. This CDR3 spans 16 amino acids. The germline gives CDR1 MNHEY, CDR2 SVGAGI. With 0 bases removed from V and 5 bases from J, the gap between germline ends came to 13 bases. The CDR3 DNA sequence: TGTGCCAGCAGTTACTCTTCCAGCGCGTGGACCGGGGAGCTGTTTTTT. Its translation: CASSYSSSAWTGELFF.

The chain combines TRBV5-4 with TRBJ1-2; D is perhaps TRBD1 (6 bases). V dropped 5 bases and J dropped 1 base, with 15 bases sitting between them. Germline CDR1 SGHNT, CDR2 YYREEE (reference sequence). This CDR3 contains 15 residues. The CDR3 reads CASRLTGPVNYGYTF. The CDR3 coding sequence is TGTGCCAGCAGATTAACAGGGCCCGTTAACTATGGCTACACCTTC.

CDR3 in amino acids: CASSRSQTGYEQYF. CDR3 DNA sequence: TGTGCCAGCAGCCGCTCCCAAACTGGATACGAGCAGTACTTC. The chain couples TRBV7-2 to TRBJ2-7, with D unresolved. Germline-derived CDR1 and CDR2 are SGHTA and FQGNSA. CDR3 length: 14 residues. Trimming removed 5 bases from V and 4 bases from J, with 15 bases in between. Full variable domain (remainder filled in from reference TRBV7-2 and TRBJ2-7): GAGVSQSPSNKVTEKGKDVELRCDPISGHTALYWYRQSLGQGLEFLIYFQGNSAPDKSGLPSDRFSAERTGGSVSTLTIQRTQQEDSAVYLCASSRSQTGYEQYFGPGTRLTVT.

V gene TRBV5-1 combines with J gene TRBJ1-2; D is perhaps TRBD1 (5 bases). The germline V and J ends were trimmed by 4 bases and 6 bases, with 13 bases remaining between them. CDR1 and CDR2 from the germline V gene are SGHRS and YFSETQ. This CDR3 is built from 13 residues. CDR3 DNA: TGCGCCAGCAGCCCGGGCGTGGACAATGGCTACACCTTC. This codes for CASSPGVDNGYTF.

This clone was recorded once. The rearrangement joins TRBV9 to TRBJ1-3; 7 positions agree with TRBD1. Germline loops: CDR1 SGDLS, CDR2 YYNGEE. With V trimmed by 5 bases and J by 4 bases, 15 bases remained unmatched. The CDR3 extends over 17 amino acids. The CDR3 sequence is CASSLRGEVGNGNTIYF. The CDR3, as DNA: TGTGCCAGCAGTCTCAGGGGGGAAGTGGGGAACGGAAACACCATATATTTT.

This chain joins TRBV5-5 and TRBJ1-6; perhaps TRBD1 as D (5 bases). Germline V gives CDR1 SGHKS, CDR2 YYEKEE (reference sequence). V lost 0 bases and J lost 7, with 17 bases in between. This CDR3 spans 17 amino acids. The CDR3 sequence is CASSLGVWGQRNSPLHF. The CDR3 DNA reads TGTGCCAGCAGCTTGGGAGTGTGGGGCCAACGGAATTCACCCCTCCACTTT.

The CDR3 DNA reads as TGTGCCAGCAAGAATAGATTGGACACCGGGGAGCTGTTTTTT. This codes for CASKNRLDTGELFF. The V gene is TRBV7-2, the J gene TRBJ2-2, with D uncertain. V lost 7 bases to trimming and J lost 3 bases, with 12 bases between them. Germline V gives CDR1 SGHTA, CDR2 FQGNSA. This CDR3 region has 14 residues.

This chain uses TRBV10-3 with TRBJ2-7; D may be TRBD1 (5 bases). From germline, CDR1 is ENHRY and CDR2 SYGVKD. V was pared by 9 bases and J by 1 base, with 7 bases between. The CDR3 runs 11 residues. In DNA, the CDR3 is TGTGCCATAAGGGGTTCCTACGAGCAGTACTTC. It is translated as CAIRGSYEQYF.

This chain links TRBV7-9 with TRBJ1-2; D ambiguous. Germline V gene sequence: CDR1 SEHNR, CDR2 FQNEAQ (reference sequence). The CDR3 covers 13 residues. With 0 bases removed from V and 8 bases from J, the gap between germline ends came to 10 bases. The CDR3 loop reads CASSLARESGYTF. The CDR3 nucleotides read TGTGCCAGCAGCTTAGCGCGGGAGAGCGGCTACACCTTC.